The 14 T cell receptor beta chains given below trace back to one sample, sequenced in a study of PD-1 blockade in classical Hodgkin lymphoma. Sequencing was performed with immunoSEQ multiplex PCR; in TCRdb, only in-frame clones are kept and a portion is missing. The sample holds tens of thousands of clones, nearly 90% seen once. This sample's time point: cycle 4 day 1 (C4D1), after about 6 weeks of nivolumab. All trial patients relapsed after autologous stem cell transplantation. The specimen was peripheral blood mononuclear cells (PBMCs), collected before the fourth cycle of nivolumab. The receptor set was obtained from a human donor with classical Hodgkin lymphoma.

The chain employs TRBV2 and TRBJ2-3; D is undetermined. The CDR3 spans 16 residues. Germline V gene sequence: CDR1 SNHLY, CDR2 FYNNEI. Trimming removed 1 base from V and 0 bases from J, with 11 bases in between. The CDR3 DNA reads TGTGCCAGCAGTGAAGTTATCCCTAAGAGCACAGATACGCAGTATTTT. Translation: CASSEVIPKSTDTQYF.

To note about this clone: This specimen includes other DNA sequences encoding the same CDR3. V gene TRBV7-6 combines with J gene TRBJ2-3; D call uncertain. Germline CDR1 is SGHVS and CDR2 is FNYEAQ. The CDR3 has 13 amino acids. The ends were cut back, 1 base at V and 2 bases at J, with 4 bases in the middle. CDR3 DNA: TGTGCCAGCAGCTTAGGATACACAGATACGCAGTATTTT. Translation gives CASSLGYTDTQYF.

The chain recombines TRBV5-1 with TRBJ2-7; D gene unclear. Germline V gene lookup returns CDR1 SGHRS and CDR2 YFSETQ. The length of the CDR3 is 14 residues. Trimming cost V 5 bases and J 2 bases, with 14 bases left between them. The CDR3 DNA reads TGCGCCAGCAGTTCAATAGGGAATACCTACGAGCAGTACTTC. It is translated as CASSSIGNTYEQYF.

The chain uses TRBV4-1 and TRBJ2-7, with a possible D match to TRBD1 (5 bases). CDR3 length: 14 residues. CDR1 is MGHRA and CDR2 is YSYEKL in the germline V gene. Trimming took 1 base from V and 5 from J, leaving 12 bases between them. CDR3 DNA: TGCGCCAGCAGCCAAGCAGGACATTGGGACGAGCAGTACTTC. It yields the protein CASSQAGHWDEQYF.

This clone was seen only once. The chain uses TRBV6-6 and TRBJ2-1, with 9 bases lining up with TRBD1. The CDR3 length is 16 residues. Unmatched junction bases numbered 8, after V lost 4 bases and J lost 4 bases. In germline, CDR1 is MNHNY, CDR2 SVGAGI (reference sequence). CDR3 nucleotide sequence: TGTGCCAGCAGTTCCCTCCGACAGGGGGGTTACAATGAGCAGTTCTTC. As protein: CASSSLRQGGYNEQFF.

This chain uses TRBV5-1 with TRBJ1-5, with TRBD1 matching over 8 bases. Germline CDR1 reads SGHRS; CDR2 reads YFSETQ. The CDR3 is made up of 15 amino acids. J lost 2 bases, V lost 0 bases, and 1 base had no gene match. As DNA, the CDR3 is TGCGCCAGCAGCTTGGCGGGACAGGGCAATCAGCCCCAGCATTTT. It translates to CASSLAGQGNQPQHF.

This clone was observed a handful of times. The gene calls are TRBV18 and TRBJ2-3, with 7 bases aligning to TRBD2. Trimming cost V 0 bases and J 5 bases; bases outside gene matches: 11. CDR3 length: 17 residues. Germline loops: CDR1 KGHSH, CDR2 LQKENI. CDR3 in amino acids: CASSPPVQFGEGDTQYF. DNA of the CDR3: TGTGCCAGCTCACCACCGGTTCAATTTGGGGAGGGAGATACGCAGTATTTT. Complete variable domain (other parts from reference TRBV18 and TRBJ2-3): NAGVMQNPRHLVRRRGQEARLRCSPMKGHSHVYWYRQLPEEGLKFMVYLQKENIIDESGMPKERFSAEFPKEGPSILRIQQVVRGDSAAYFCASSPPVQFGEGDTQYFGPGTRLTVL.

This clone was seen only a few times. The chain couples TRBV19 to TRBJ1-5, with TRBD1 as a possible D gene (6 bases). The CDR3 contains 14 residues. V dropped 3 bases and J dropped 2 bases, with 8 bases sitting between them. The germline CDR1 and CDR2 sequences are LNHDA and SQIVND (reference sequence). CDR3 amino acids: CASSIRTGNQPQHF. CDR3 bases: TGTGCCAGTAGTATTCGGACAGGCAATCAGCCCCAGCATTTT.

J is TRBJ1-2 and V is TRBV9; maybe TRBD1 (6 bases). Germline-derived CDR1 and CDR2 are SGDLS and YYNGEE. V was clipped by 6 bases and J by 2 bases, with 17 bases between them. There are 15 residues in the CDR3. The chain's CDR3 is CASKDRTDMNYGYTF. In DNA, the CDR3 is TGTGCCAGCAAAGACAGGACAGACATGAACTATGGCTACACCTTC.

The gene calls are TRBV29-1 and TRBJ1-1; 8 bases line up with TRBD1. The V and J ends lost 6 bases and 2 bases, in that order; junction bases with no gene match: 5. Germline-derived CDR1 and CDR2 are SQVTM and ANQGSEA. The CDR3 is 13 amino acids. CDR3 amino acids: CSVATGANTEAFF. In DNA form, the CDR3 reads TGCAGCGTCGCGACAGGGGCCAACACTGAAGCTTTCTTT.

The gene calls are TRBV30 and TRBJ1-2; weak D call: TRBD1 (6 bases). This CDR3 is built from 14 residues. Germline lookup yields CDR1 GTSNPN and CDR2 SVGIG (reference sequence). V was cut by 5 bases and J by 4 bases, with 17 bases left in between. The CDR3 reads CAWGGRAWSYGYTF. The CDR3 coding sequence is TGTGCCTGGGGGGGCAGGGCGTGGAGCTATGGCTACACCTTC.

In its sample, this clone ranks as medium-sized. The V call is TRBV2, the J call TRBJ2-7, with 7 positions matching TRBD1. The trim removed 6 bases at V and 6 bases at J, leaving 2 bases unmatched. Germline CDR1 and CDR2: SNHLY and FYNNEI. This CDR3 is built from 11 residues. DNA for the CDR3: TGTGCCAGCAGCAACAGGGGCGAGCAGTACTTC. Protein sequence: CASSNRGEQYF.

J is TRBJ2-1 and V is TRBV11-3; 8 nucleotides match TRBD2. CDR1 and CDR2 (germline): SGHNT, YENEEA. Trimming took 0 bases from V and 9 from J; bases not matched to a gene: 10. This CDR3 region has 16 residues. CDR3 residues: CASSLEPSGGDSEQFF. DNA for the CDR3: TGTGCCAGCAGCTTAGAGCCCAGCGGGGGAGACAGTGAGCAGTTCTTC.

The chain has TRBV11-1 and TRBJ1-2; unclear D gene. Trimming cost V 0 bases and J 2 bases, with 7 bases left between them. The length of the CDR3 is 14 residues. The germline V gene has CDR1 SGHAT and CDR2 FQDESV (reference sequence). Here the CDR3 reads CASSLATGNYGYTF. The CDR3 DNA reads TGTGCCAGCAGCTTAGCGACGGGGAACTATGGCTACACCTTC.